These 21 T cell receptor beta chains originate from one sample sequenced in a study of shared clonotypes between healthy human individuals. Terminally differentiated effector memory CD45RA+ cells were excluded from the naive CD8 cells, which were CD45RO-negative and positively selected for CCR7. Measured with immunoSEQ multiplex PCR; TCRdb has only the in-frame clones, and not every one. The sample holds hundreds of thousands of clones, 96% seen once. The sequenced sample consisted of naive CD8+ T cells sorted from blood. These receptors originate from a woman under 40 in good health.

This clone was recorded only once. The chain combines TRBV28 with TRBJ2-5; 12 bases match TRBD1. With 6 bases clipped from V and 5 bases from J, the junction kept 7 bases outside the gene matches. This CDR3 is 15 amino acids long. Germline V CDR1 and CDR2: MDHEN, SYDVKM. The CDR3 sequence: CASRSGQGAWETQYF. CDR3 coding DNA: TGTGCCAGCAGGTCGGGACAGGGGGCCTGGGAGACCCAGTACTTC.

Turning to this clone: The same CDR3 also results from other DNA sequences found in this sample. The rearrangement uses TRBV7-9 and TRBJ2-3; D is unresolved. V was cut by 5 bases and J by 3 bases, with 6 bases left in between. Germline V gene sequence: CDR1 SEHNR, CDR2 FQNEAQ (reference sequence). The CDR3 sequence is 12 residues long. As DNA, the CDR3 is TGTGCCAGCAGCATATCGACAGATACGCAGTATTTT. Its translation is CASSISTDTQYF.

This chain joins TRBV13 and TRBJ2-1; 10 nucleotides match TRBD1. This CDR3 is built from 15 residues. Germline V gives CDR1 PRHDT, CDR2 FYEKMQ (reference sequence). Trimming cost V 5 bases and J 9 bases; bases outside gene matches: 10. The CDR3 DNA sequence: TGTGCCAGCAGCAGCCCCGGGACAGGGGCTGGTGAGCAGTTCTTC. Translating gives CASSSPGTGAGEQFF.

The gene calls are TRBV9 and TRBJ2-1; D unresolved. V was pared by 3 bases and J by 10 bases, with 14 bases between. Germline V gene lookup returns CDR1 SGDLS and CDR2 YYNGEE. This CDR3 has 13 residues. The CDR3 spells CASSALSSYEQFF. The DNA for the CDR3 is TGTGCCAGCAGCGCGCTAAGTAGTTACGAGCAGTTCTTC.

V usage is TRBV2 and J usage is TRBJ1-5; D gene ambiguous. Germline V gene sequence: CDR1 SNHLY, CDR2 FYNNEI. Deletions cut 0 bases from V and 4 bases from J, with 7 bases between. This CDR3 region has 14 residues. The CDR3 spells CASSEARSNQPQHF. CDR3 in DNA: TGTGCCAGCAGTGAAGCCCGGAGTAATCAGCCCCAGCATTTT.

The chain carries TRBV27 and TRBJ2-1, with 9 bases identical to TRBD2. Per the germline V gene, CDR1 is MNHEY and CDR2 is SMNVEV (reference sequence). The length of the CDR3 is 13 residues. The V gene end was trimmed by 6 bases and the J gene end by 9 bases; junction bases not matched to a gene: 6. The CDR3 DNA reads as TGTGCCAGCAGCCTAGCGGGATTCAGTGAGCAGTTCTTC. This sequence encodes CASSLAGFSEQFF.

The V and J genes are TRBV28 and TRBJ1-1, with TRBD1 matching 7 bases. V lost 5 bases to trimming and J lost 10 bases; unmatched junction nucleotides: 7. The CDR3 has 12 residues. Germline lookup yields CDR1 MDHEN and CDR2 SYDVKM. In DNA form, the CDR3 reads TGTGCCAGCAGTCTGACAGGGAGGCTAGCTTTCTTT. It encodes CASSLTGRLAFF. Full variable domain (missing parts from reference TRBV28 and TRBJ1-1): DVKVTQSSRYLVKRTGEKVFLECVQDMDHENMFWYRQDPGLGLRLIYFSYDVKMKEKGDIPEGYSVSREKKERFSLILESASTNQTSMYLCASSLTGRLAFFGQGTRLTVV.

The V call is TRBV28, the J call TRBJ1-2; D call uncertain. V was trimmed by 6 bases and J by 6 bases, leaving 11 bases between them. The CDR3 runs to 12 residues. Germline values: CDR1 MDHEN, CDR2 SYDVKM. The CDR3 here is CASSLYGDGYTF. The CDR3 bases are TGTGCCAGCAGCCTCTACGGGGATGGCTACACCTTC.

V and J are TRBV29-1 and TRBJ2-7; 11 bases are shared with TRBD2. With 2 bases clipped from V and 3 bases from J, the junction kept 21 bases outside the gene matches. CDR1 is SQVTM and CDR2 is ANQGSEA in the germline V gene. This CDR3 comprises 20 residues. CDR3 sequence (DNA): TGCAGCGTTGAACTAAGGGACGGTCGGACTAGCGGGTCGGGAAACTACGAGCAGTACTTC. Amino acids: CSVELRDGRTSGSGNYEQYF.

The chain has TRBV5-1 and TRBJ2-7; D remains unclear. Per the germline V gene, CDR1 is SGHRS and CDR2 is YFSETQ. V lost 5 bases and J 1 base, leaving 13 bases between the germline ends. This CDR3 comprises 14 residues. CDR3 protein: CASRSPQTSYEQYF. The CDR3 DNA follows: TGCGCCAGCAGATCGCCACAGACTTCCTACGAGCAGTACTTC.

This chain links TRBV5-6 with TRBJ2-1; 7 positions match TRBD2. V trimming: 10 bases; J trimming: 13 bases; junction bases outside the gene matches: 14. Germline loops: CDR1 SGHDT, CDR2 YYEEEE. This CDR3 contains 12 residues. The CDR3 nucleotides read TGTGCCTCGACCCGGGGCGGGAGTTCACAGTTCTTC. Its protein product is CASTRGGSSQFF.

Regarding this clone: Other DNA sequences in the same sample also yield this CDR3. The chain employs TRBV19 and TRBJ2-1; D may be TRBD1 (6 bases). The CDR3 has 14 amino acids. The V and J ends lost 6 bases and 0 bases respectively, with 9 bases between them. The V gene's germline CDR1 is LNHDA and CDR2 SQIVND (reference sequence). CDR3 bases: TGTGCCAGTAGAAGGGGGAGCTCCTACAATGAGCAGTTCTTC. The encoded protein is CASRRGSSYNEQFF.

This chain joins TRBV23-1 and TRBJ1-1; D not resolved. TRBV23-1 belongs to the ORF category, with a function that is uncertain. V was pared by 0 bases and J by 2 bases, with 7 bases between. The CDR3 consists of 14 residues. The CDR3 nucleotides are TGCGCCAGCAGTCAATCGATCCGTAACACTGAAGCTTTCTTT. It is translated as CASSQSIRNTEAFF.

The V gene is TRBV5-6, the J gene TRBJ2-1, with D unclear. The V gene lost 2 bases and the J gene lost 7 bases, with 7 bases spanning the gap. The CDR3 length is 12 residues. CDR1 and CDR2 (germline): SGHDT, YYEEEE. The CDR3 nucleotides read TGTGCCAGCAGCTTAAGGGCTAATGAGCAGTTCTTC. Its translation: CASSLRANEQFF.

This sequence joins TRBV19 and TRBJ1-5, with a possible D match to TRBD1 (5 bases). Germline V gene sequence: CDR1 LNHDA, CDR2 SQIVND (reference sequence). Trimming shortened V by 10 bases and J by 2 bases, and 18 bases separated the two germline ends. The CDR3 contains 15 residues. The CDR3 here is CATVVGDGGNQPQHF. The DNA of the CDR3 is TGTGCCACCGTAGTGGGGGACGGGGGCAATCAGCCCCAGCATTTT.

The rearrangement joins TRBV9 to TRBJ1-4; 7 bases line up with TRBD1. There are 15 residues in the CDR3. After removal of 4 bases from V and 5 bases from J, the junction contained 8 bases not matched to a gene. The germline CDR1 and CDR2 sequences are SGDLS and YYNGEE. The CDR3 DNA sequence: TGTGCCAGCAGCACCAACAGGGGTGAAAATGAAAAACTGTTTTTT. It encodes CASSTNRGENEKLFF.

This chain links TRBV21-1 with TRBJ1-5. TRBV21-1 constitutes a pseudogene. This CDR3 spans 17 amino acids. The CDR3 DNA reads TGTGCCAGCAGCAAAGCCCTCCGGGTACCTCTCAATCAGCCCCAGCATTTT. It codes for CASSKALRVPLNQPQHF.

The rearrangement links TRBV25-1 to TRBJ1-1; tentatively, D is TRBD1 (5 bases). Trimming pared 1 base from V and 1 base from J, leaving 10 bases between. The CDR3 spans 15 residues. The germline gives CDR1 MGHDK, CDR2 SYGVNS. CDR3 in DNA: TGTGCCAGCAGTGAATGGGGGGGAACGAACACTGAAGCTTTCTTT. Translation: CASSEWGGTNTEAFF.

V usage is TRBV19 and J usage is TRBJ2-1, with 7 bases identical to TRBD2. The V segment lost 9 bases and the J segment 5 bases; nucleotides outside the gene matches: 7. The CDR3 consists of 13 residues. Germline V gene lookup returns CDR1 LNHDA and CDR2 SQIVND (reference sequence). CDR3 region: CASMGLADNEQFF. As DNA, the CDR3 is TGTGCCAGCATGGGGCTAGCGGACAATGAGCAGTTCTTC. Using reference TRBV19 and TRBJ2-1 for the parts outside the CDR3, the full variable domain is DGGITQSPKYLFRKEGQNVTLSCEQNLNHDAMYWYRQDPGQGLRLIYYSQIVNDFQKGDIAEGYSVSREKKESFPLTVTSAQKNPTAFYLCASMGLADNEQFFGPGTRLTVL.

The chain couples TRBV4-1 to TRBJ2-1, with D perhaps TRBD1 (6 bases). Trimming shortened V by 0 bases and J by 3 bases, and 9 bases separated the two germline ends. The germline gives CDR1 MGHRA, CDR2 YSYEKL. The CDR3 extends over 15 amino acids. The CDR3 sequence: CASSQDTGFYNEQFF. CDR3 sequence (DNA): TGCGCCAGCAGCCAAGATACAGGGTTCTACAATGAGCAGTTCTTC.

V gene TRBV6-5 combines with J gene TRBJ2-5; TRBD1 aligns across 9 bases. The CDR3 spans 16 residues. Trimming took 2 bases from V and 1 from J; bases not matched to a gene: 5. CDR1 is MNHEY, CDR2 SVGAGI, per germline. In nucleotides, the CDR3 is TGTGCCAGCAGTTACATGGGACAGGGAACCCAAGAGACCCAGTACTTC. Translating it yields CASSYMGQGTQETQYF.